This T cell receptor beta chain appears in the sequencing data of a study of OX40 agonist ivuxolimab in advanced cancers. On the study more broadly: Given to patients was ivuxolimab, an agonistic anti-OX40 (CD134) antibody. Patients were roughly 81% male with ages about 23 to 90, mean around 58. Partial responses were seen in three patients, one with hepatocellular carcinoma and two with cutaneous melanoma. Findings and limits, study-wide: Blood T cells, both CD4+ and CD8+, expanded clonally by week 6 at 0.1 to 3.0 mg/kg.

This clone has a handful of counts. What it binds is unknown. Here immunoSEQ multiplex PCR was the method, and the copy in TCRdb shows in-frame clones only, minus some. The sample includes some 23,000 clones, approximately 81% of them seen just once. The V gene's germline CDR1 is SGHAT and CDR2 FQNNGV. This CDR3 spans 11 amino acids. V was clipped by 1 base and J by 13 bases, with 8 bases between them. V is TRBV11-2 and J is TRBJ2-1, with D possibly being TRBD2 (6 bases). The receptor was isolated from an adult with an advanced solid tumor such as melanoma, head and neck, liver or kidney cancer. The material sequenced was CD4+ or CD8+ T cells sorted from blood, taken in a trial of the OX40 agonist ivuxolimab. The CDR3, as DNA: TGTGCCAGCAGCTTAGGGGCGGGACAGTTCTTC. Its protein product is CASSLGAGQFF. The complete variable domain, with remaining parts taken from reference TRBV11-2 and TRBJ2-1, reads EAGVAQSPRYKIIEKRQSVAFWCNPISGHATLYWYQQILGQGPKLLIQFQNNGVVDDSQLPKDRFSAERLKGVDSTLKIQPAKLEDSAVYLCASSLGAGQFFGPGTRLTVL.